Listed below are T cell receptor beta chains from one sample, sequenced in a study of T cells in Graves' hyperthyroidism and ophthalmopathy. TCRdb recomputed calls from the multiplex PCR reads with MiXCR, one row per CDR3 protein. Of about 600,000 distinct CDR3 sequences listed, roughly 15% are singletons. Sequencing used blood. These receptors were collected from a woman between 50 and 59 years old with Graves' ophthalmopathy. Both conserved end residues are part of each CDR3. Each record gives: J gene, V gene, clone size, CDR3 protein. A clone size is listed for some rows: how often the clone was seen (once, few, many), or a class if it is expanded.

J gene: TRBJ2-3; V gene: TRBV6-2/TRBV6-3; clone size: -; CDR3 protein: CASSYPFGSGRVDTQYF
J gene: TRBJ2-3; V gene: TRBV12-3/TRBV12-4; clone size: many; CDR3 protein: CASSLDGGGTDTQYF
J gene: TRBJ1-2; V gene: TRBV28; clone size: many; CDR3 protein: CASSLYRVGGYTF
J gene: TRBJ2-3; V gene: TRBV5-1; clone size: -; CDR3 protein: CASSLDTGVGGTDTQYF
J gene: TRBJ2-5; V gene: TRBV4-3; clone size: -; CDR3 protein: CASSQDPTGGTTQYF
J gene: TRBJ2-2; V gene: TRBV12-3/TRBV12-4; clone size: many; CDR3 protein: CASSYLAGGYFSTGELFF
J gene: TRBJ2-2; V gene: TRBV4-1; clone size: few; CDR3 protein: CASSQDEFVRTGELFF
J gene: TRBJ2-2; V gene: TRBV19; clone size: -; CDR3 protein: CASRIPRPGELFF
J gene: TRBJ2-7; V gene: TRBV11-2; clone size: many; CDR3 protein: CASSLRRGREGSYEQYF
J gene: TRBJ1-5; V gene: TRBV7-9; clone size: -; CDR3 protein: CASSRGTAYQPQHF
J gene: TRBJ1-6; V gene: TRBV11-2; clone size: many; CDR3 protein: CASSLDLAGHLVLHF
J gene: TRBJ1-2; V gene: TRBV5-1; clone size: -; CDR3 protein: CASSFGLVGMGYGYTF
J gene: TRBJ2-3; V gene: TRBV12-3/TRBV12-4; clone size: many; CDR3 protein: CASSPTGGVGSDTQYF
J gene: TRBJ1-1; V gene: TRBV20-1; clone size: many; CDR3 protein: CSAAQGWNTEAFF